This T cell receptor (beta chain) was obtained from a study of T cells in Graves' hyperthyroidism and ophthalmopathy. Amplification targeted TCR beta CDR3 regions from RNA transcripts. When the TCR CDR3 underwent first-round RT-PCR, the HTBI primer set was used. TCRdb re-called the multiplex PCR reads with MiXCR, one entry per CDR3 protein. The sample lists about 610,000 distinct CDR3 sequences, roughly 14% occurring once. This clonotype has ten or more counts. Input material: blood. This sequence originates from a woman aged 40 to 50 with Graves' ophthalmopathy.

The CDR3 DNA reads TGTGCCAGCAGCCGAGGCATAATTAACGACGAGCAGTACTTC. It codes for CASSRGIINDEQYF. The genes are TRBV2 and TRBJ2-7; D is uncertain. Germline V gives CDR1 SNHLY, CDR2 FYNNEI. Trimming removed 6 bases from V and 5 bases from J, with 17 bases in between. The CDR3 is made up of 14 amino acids.